The clone carrying this TCR beta chain was seen a few times. These data belong to a study of early T cells in non-severe SARS-CoV-2 infection. Germline lookup yields CDR1 SGHAT and CDR2 FQNNGV. V was cut by 2 bases and J by 1 base, with 8 bases left in between. This CDR3 has 15 residues. Each CDR3 protein is one row after TCRdb ran MiXCR on the 5' RACE reads. The sample lists some 49,000 distinct CDR3 sequences, around 8% occurring once. The clonotype comes from an adult who was a healthcare worker with PCR-confirmed SARS-CoV-2 infection or an uninfected control (not recorded which). This sequence joins TRBV11-2 and TRBJ2-2; D is unresolved. Sequenced: whole blood. CDR3 residues: CASSLYGENTGELFF. The CDR3 DNA follows: TGTGCCAGCAGCTTATACGGAGAGAACACCGGGGAGCTGTTTTTT.